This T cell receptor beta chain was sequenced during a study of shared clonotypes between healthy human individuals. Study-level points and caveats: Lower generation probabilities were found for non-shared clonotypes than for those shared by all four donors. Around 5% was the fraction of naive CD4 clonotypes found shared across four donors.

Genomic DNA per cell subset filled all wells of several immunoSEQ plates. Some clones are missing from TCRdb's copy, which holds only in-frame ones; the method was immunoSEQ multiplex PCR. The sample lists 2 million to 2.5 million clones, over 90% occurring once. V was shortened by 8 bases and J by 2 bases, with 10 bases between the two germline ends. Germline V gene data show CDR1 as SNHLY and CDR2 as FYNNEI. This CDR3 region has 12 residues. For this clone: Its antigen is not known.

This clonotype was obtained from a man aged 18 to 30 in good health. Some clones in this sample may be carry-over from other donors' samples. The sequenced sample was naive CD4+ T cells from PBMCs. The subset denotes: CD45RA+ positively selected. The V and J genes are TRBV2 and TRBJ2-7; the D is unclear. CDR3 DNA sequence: TGTGCCAGCCGGGCCTCCACCTACGAGCAGTACTTC. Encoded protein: CASRASTYEQYF.